These 15 T cell receptor beta chains were all obtained from the same sample, sequenced in a study of T cell clones after liver transplantation. The data were produced by immunoSEQ multiplex PCR, yet TCRdb's version contains in-frame clones alone and is incomplete. The table has around 97,000 clones, under 90% seen once. Source: CD4+ T cells from blood, taken about 50 months after liver transplant. The receptors shown here come from a human patient who received a liver transplant. A share of the T cells may be of graft donor origin.

The J gene is TRBJ2-1, the V gene TRBV5-1, with TRBD2 identical over 8 bases. In germline, CDR1 is SGHRS, CDR2 YFSETQ. J lost 9 bases, V lost 2 bases, and 7 bases had no gene match. The CDR3 length is 14 residues. The CDR3 region has the DNA TGCGCCAGCAGCTTAGGAGCGGGAGAAAGTGAGCAGTTCTTC. Its protein is CASSLGAGESEQFF.

The J gene is TRBJ2-5, the V gene TRBV11-2; tentative D call: TRBD2 (6 bases). Germline CDR1 is SGHAT and CDR2 is FQNNGV. This CDR3 comprises 16 residues. The V end lost 0 bases, the J end lost 1 base, and 12 bases lay between the germline ends. The CDR3 spells CASSLDGGMGQETQYF. The CDR3 nucleotides read TGTGCCAGCAGCTTAGATGGCGGGATGGGCCAAGAGACCCAGTACTTC.

V is TRBV18 and J is TRBJ1-2; the D is unclear. CDR3 length: 16 residues. Trimming took 3 bases from V and 0 from J, leaving 14 bases between them. The germline V gene encodes CDR1 KGHSH and CDR2 LQKENI. CDR3 sequence: CASSPLKDGPNYGYTF. The CDR3 nucleotides read TGTGCCAGCTCACCGCTGAAGGACGGACCTAACTATGGCTACACCTTC.

This clone occurred a few times. The chain recombines TRBV30 with TRBJ2-1, with D perhaps matching TRBD1 (6 bases). Trimming took off 4 bases at V and 6 bases at J, with 10 bases between the two ends. The CDR3 covers 12 residues. Per the germline V gene, CDR1 is GTSNPN and CDR2 is SVGIG (reference sequence). The CDR3 sequence: CAWNRAVNEQFF. The CDR3 nucleotides read TGTGCCTGGAACAGGGCGGTCAATGAGCAGTTCTTC.

The rearrangement uses TRBV5-1 and TRBJ2-7; D gene uncertain. Between the trimmed V and J ends, which lost 4 bases and 1 base, there was a span of 6 bases. From germline, CDR1 is SGHRS and CDR2 YFSETQ. The CDR3 has 12 amino acids. The CDR3 loop is CASSDFSYEQYF. The CDR3 nucleotides are TGCGCCAGCAGCGACTTTTCCTACGAGCAGTACTTC.

The chain has TRBV11-2 and TRBJ1-2, with a possible D match to TRBD1 (6 bases). V dropped 2 bases and J dropped 7 bases, with 8 bases sitting between them. CDR3 length equals 12 residues. Germline loops: CDR1 SGHAT, CDR2 FQNNGV. This CDR3 reads CASSLTGSGYTF. The CDR3 DNA is TGTGCCAGCAGCTTAACAGGGAGTGGCTACACCTTC.

The chain couples TRBV2 to TRBJ1-5; D is undetermined. The germline V and J ends were trimmed by 7 bases and 0 bases, with 10 bases remaining between them. CDR1 SNHLY and CDR2 FYNNEI come from the germline V gene. The CDR3 has 14 residues. The CDR3 reads CASTRENSNQPQHF. CDR3 coding DNA: TGTGCCAGCACGCGGGAAAATAGCAATCAGCCCCAGCATTTT.

The V and J genes are TRBV11-2 and TRBJ2-7; the D is unclear. The CDR3 extends over 11 amino acids. Germline V gene lookup returns CDR1 SGHAT and CDR2 FQNNGV. V lost 8 bases, J lost 4 bases, and 9 bases lay in between. CDR3 DNA sequence: TGTGCCAGCCGCAACGTGTACGAGCAGTACTTC. Protein product: CASRNVYEQYF.

The J gene is TRBJ2-3, the V gene TRBV5-4; TRBD2 matches 9 bases. From germline, CDR1 is SGHNT and CDR2 YYREEE (reference sequence). The junction had 6 bases not matched to a gene; V was cut back by 4 bases and J by 0 bases. The CDR3 consists of 16 residues. Here the CDR3 DNA reads TGTGCCAGCAGCCTTAGCGGGAGAGGGAGCACAGATACGCAGTATTTT. As protein: CASSLSGRGSTDTQYF.

A few counts support this clone. The chain couples TRBV2 to TRBJ1-5; D not certain. Trimming removed 4 bases from V and 2 bases from J, with 12 bases in between. From germline, CDR1 is SNHLY and CDR2 FYNNEI. The CDR3 runs 15 residues. The CDR3 is CASSGTVLGNQPQHF. CDR3 nucleotide sequence: TGTGCCAGCAGTGGAACAGTTCTGGGCAATCAGCCCCAGCATTTT. Together with reference TRBV2 and TRBJ1-5, the CDR3 gives the full variable domain: EPEVTQTPSHQVTQMGQEVILRCVPISNHLYFYWYRQILGQKVEFLVSFYNNEISEKSEIFDDQFSVERPDGSNFTLKIRSTKLEDSAMYFCASSGTVLGNQPQHFGDGTRLSIL.

This sequence joins TRBV10-1 and TRBJ1-3; D might be TRBD1 (6 bases). The germline V gene has CDR1 WNHNN and CDR2 SYGVQD (reference sequence). Trimming cost V 7 bases and J 4 bases, with 17 bases left between them. The CDR3 sequence is 15 residues long. CDR3 coding DNA: TGCGCCAGCACCGAGGACTCCGGGACAGGAAACACCATATATTTT. Amino acid sequence: CASTEDSGTGNTIYF.

The gene calls are TRBV2 and TRBJ1-1, with unresolved D. Trimming stripped 0 bases from V and 5 bases from J, with 10 bases between. The CDR3 runs 14 residues. Germline assignment: CDR1 SNHLY and CDR2 FYNNEI. The DNA of the CDR3 is TGTGCCAGCAGTGAAGCGACGGGTAAGACTGAAGCTTTCTTT. Protein sequence: CASSEATGKTEAFF.

The chain joins TRBV5-4 to TRBJ2-5, with 9 bases fitting TRBD1. Looked up from germline, CDR1 is SGHNT and CDR2 is YYREEE (reference sequence). The CDR3 covers 16 residues. Trimming at V came to 2 bases and at J to 4 bases, leaving 9 bases not matched to a gene. The CDR3 loop is CASSFYRDRDGETQYF. The CDR3 bases are TGTGCCAGCAGCTTTTATAGGGACAGGGACGGAGAGACCCAGTACTTC. Full variable domain (outside the CDR3, taken from reference TRBV5-4 and TRBJ2-5): ETGVTQSPTHLIKTRGQQVTLRCSSQSGHNTVSWYQQALGQGPQFIFQYYREEENGRGNFPPRFSGLQFPNYSSELNVNALELDDSALYLCASSFYRDRDGETQYFGPGTRLLVL.

The chain uses TRBV10-1 and TRBJ1-1; D unclear. This CDR3 region has 13 residues. Germline V gene data show CDR1 as WNHNN and CDR2 as SYGVQD (reference sequence). The V and J ends lost 5 bases and 12 bases respectively, with 19 bases between them. CDR3 DNA: TGCGCCAGCAGTCGGAGCAGGCCAAATCACTCTTTCTTT. Its protein product is CASSRSRPNHSFF.

The chain employs TRBV2 and TRBJ2-5, with D tentatively TRBD2 (6 bases). Per germline, CDR1 SNHLY and CDR2 FYNNEI. This CDR3 contains 13 residues. V shed 4 bases and J shed 4 bases, with 10 bases lying between them. This CDR3 reads CASSVLGGETQYF. The CDR3 nucleotides read TGTGCCAGCAGTGTACTGGGGGGAGAGACCCAGTACTTC.